In this sample, the clone carrying this T cell receptor (beta chain) turned up many times. This sample was taken from a study of T cells in Graves' hyperthyroidism and ophthalmopathy. Authors of the study amplified TCR beta CDR3 regions from RNA transcripts. During a first-round RT-PCR of the TCR CDR3, the HTBI primer set was used. A single record per CDR3 protein comes from TCRdb applying MiXCR to the multiplex PCR reads. The table shows approximately 600,000 distinct CDR3 sequences, with approximately 15% occurring only once. The CDR3 spans 13 residues. V gave up 3 bases and J gave up 6 bases, with 8 bases separating them. The germline V gene has CDR1 SNHLY and CDR2 FYNNEI.

The chain carries TRBV2 and TRBJ2-2; D could derive from TRBD1 or TRBD2 (5 bases each). Material for sequencing was blood. The receptor comes from a woman aged 18-29 years with Graves' ophthalmopathy. CDR3 coding DNA: TGTGCCAGCAGTGAGTTGGGGGCCGGGGAGCTGTTTTTT. Its protein product is CASSELGAGELFF.